The 27 T cell receptor beta chains below all came from one sample that was sequenced in a study of cytomegalovirus exposure and HLA in healthy donors. The PCR employed 60 Vbeta primers together with 13 Jbeta primers. This table comes from immunoSEQ multiplex PCR, and its TCRdb copy is limited to in-frame clones, with some not included. Of some 120,000 clones listed, about four fifths are singletons. The sequencing input was PBMCs. The receptors here all came from a woman in her forties in good health and CMV-seropositive.

The rearrangement joins TRBV9 to TRBJ2-1; perhaps TRBD2 as D (6 bases). Germline loops: CDR1 SGDLS, CDR2 YYNGEE. Trimming left V 4 bases short and J 5 bases short, with 13 bases between. This CDR3 has 14 residues. This chain's CDR3 is CASSLRGNHNEQFF. The CDR3 DNA reads as TGTGCCAGCAGCCTCCGCGGGAACCACAATGAGCAGTTCTTC.

The CDR3 nucleotides are TGTGCCAGCAGCGTATATAGCGGGGAGCTGTTTTTT. Residues: CASSVYSGELFF. This chain links TRBV9 with TRBJ2-2, with D hard to call. Germline V gives CDR1 SGDLS, CDR2 YYNGEE. CDR3 length: 12 residues. The ends were cut back, 1 base at V and 7 bases at J, with 5 bases in the middle.

The V call is TRBV28, the J call TRBJ2-1; 8 bases line up with TRBD2. The CDR3 spans 13 residues. CDR1 is MDHEN and CDR2 is SYDVKM in the germline V gene. V trimming: 6 bases; J trimming: 8 bases; junction bases outside the gene matches: 6. Here the CDR3 reads CASRQTSEYEQFF. CDR3 DNA sequence: TGTGCCAGCAGGCAGACTAGCGAGTATGAGCAGTTCTTC.

This clone was seen more than once but under ten times. This chain uses TRBV9 with TRBJ1-1; D is uncertain. Trimming pared 1 base from V and 0 bases from J, leaving 10 bases between. This CDR3 has 15 residues. CDR1 is SGDLS and CDR2 is YYNGEE in the germline V gene. The DNA for the CDR3 is TGTGCCAGCAGCGTACAAGGCGGGATGAACACTGAAGCTTTCTTT. Translated: CASSVQGGMNTEAFF.

J is TRBJ2-1 and V is TRBV29-1, with 9 bases aligning to TRBD2. The length of the CDR3 is 15 residues. Germline V gene sequence: CDR1 SQVTM, CDR2 ANQGSEA. V was pared by 5 bases and J by 2 bases, with 7 bases of the junction left unmatched. In DNA form, the CDR3 reads TGCAGCGTTCCGGGCGGGAGGGGAACCTACAATGAGCAGTTCTTC. This gives the protein CSVPGGRGTYNEQFF.

This sequence joins TRBV10-3 and TRBJ2-7, with a weak D call TRBD2 (5 bases). This CDR3 spans 14 amino acids. Germline-derived CDR1 and CDR2 are ENHRY and SYGVKD. The germline V and J ends were trimmed by 2 bases and 2 bases, with 10 bases remaining between them. The CDR3 nucleotides read TGTGCCATCAGTGAGGACTACCTACCCTACGAGCAGTACTTC. This sequence encodes CAISEDYLPYEQYF.

The chain joins TRBV28 to TRBJ2-1, with no clear D. Looked up from germline, CDR1 is MDHEN and CDR2 is SYDVKM. V lost 4 bases and J 0 bases, leaving 13 bases between the germline ends. The CDR3 totals 16 residues. CDR3 region: CASSSSLALSYNEQFF. The CDR3 DNA follows: TGTGCCAGCAGTTCATCGTTAGCCCTCTCCTACAATGAGCAGTTCTTC.

This chain uses TRBV7-6 with TRBJ2-5; 11 nucleotides line up with TRBD2. Germline loops: CDR1 SGHVS, CDR2 FNYEAQ. The CDR3 is made up of 15 amino acids. After removal of 3 bases from V and 2 bases from J, the junction contained 2 bases not matched to a gene. The CDR3 spells CASSLTSGVQETQYF. CDR3 coding DNA: TGTGCCAGCAGCTTGACTAGCGGGGTACAAGAGACCCAGTACTTC.

The V and J genes are TRBV6-1 and TRBJ2-7; 9 nucleotides agree with TRBD2. Germline-derived CDR1 and CDR2 are MNHNS and SASEGT. The J segment lost 4 bases and the V segment lost 3 bases, leaving 13 bases of the junction unmatched. The CDR3 has 17 residues. The CDR3 coding sequence is TGTGCCAGCAGTGAGTCCTTAGGGACTAGCACTTATTACGAGCAGTACTTC. Translated: CASSESLGTSTYYEQYF.

V is TRBV6-5 and J is TRBJ1-1; 8 nucleotides line up with TRBD1. CDR3 size: 15 residues. V lost 5 bases, J lost 1 base, and 6 bases stayed unmatched. CDR1 and CDR2 (germline): MNHEY, SVGAGI. The CDR3 reads CASSPRQGSNTEAFF. For the CDR3, the DNA is TGTGCCAGCAGTCCCAGACAGGGGTCGAACACTGAAGCTTTCTTT.

The rearrangement joins TRBV11-2 to TRBJ1-1; D gene ambiguous. The CDR3 contains 17 residues. Germline CDR1 is SGHAT and CDR2 is FQNNGV. V lost 2 bases and J 2 bases, leaving 18 bases between the germline ends. The CDR3 nucleotides read TGTGCCAGCAGCTTAAGTTCAGTCCGGCAACTAAACACTGAAGCTTTCTTT. This translates into CASSLSSVRQLNTEAFF.

This sequence joins TRBV6-5 and TRBJ1-4; 7 bases fit TRBD1. V lost 6 bases and J lost 5; bases outside the gene matches: 3. CDR1 is MNHEY and CDR2 is SVGAGI in the germline V gene. CDR3 size: 13 residues. The CDR3 reads CASREGGNEKLFF. CDR3 coding DNA: TGTGCCAGCAGGGAAGGGGGCAATGAAAAACTGTTTTTT.

This chain links TRBV27 with TRBJ2-1; D might be TRBD2 (6 bases). The V gene's germline CDR1 is MNHEY and CDR2 SMNVEV (reference sequence). The length of the CDR3 is 13 residues. The ends were cut back, 3 bases at V and 9 bases at J, with 12 bases in the middle. The CDR3 loop is CASSFRLEGEQFF. CDR3 nucleotides: TGTGCCAGCAGTTTCCGACTAGAGGGTGAGCAGTTCTTC.

CDR3 sequence: CSVVGTAHSGANVLTF. The CDR3 region has the DNA TGCAGCGTTGTGGGGACAGCTCACTCTGGGGCCAACGTCCTGACTTTC. V and J are TRBV29-1 and TRBJ2-6, with 7 bases identical to TRBD1. The germline V gene has CDR1 SQVTM and CDR2 ANQGSEA. The trim removed 4 bases at V and 0 bases at J, leaving 6 bases unmatched. CDR3 size: 16 residues. Using reference TRBV29-1 and TRBJ2-6 for the parts outside the CDR3, the full variable domain is SAVISQKPSRDICQRGTSLTIQCQVDSQVTMMFWYRQQPGQSLTLIATANQGSEATYESGFVIDKFPISRPNLTFSTLTVSNMSPEDSSIYLCSVVGTAHSGANVLTFGAGSRLTVL.

V usage is TRBV6-4 and J usage is TRBJ2-3, with TRBD2 matching 7 bases. This CDR3 is built from 16 residues. Germline V CDR1 and CDR2: MRHNA, SNTAGT. V dropped 5 bases and J dropped 5; count of bases not matched to a gene: 13. CDR3 protein: CASSQGRGGSEDTQYF. The CDR3 DNA sequence: TGTGCCAGCAGTCAAGGGCGGGGCGGGAGTGAAGATACGCAGTATTTT.

This clone came up once. The V gene is TRBV7-6, the J gene TRBJ2-1; a possible D gene is TRBD1 (6 bases). In germline, CDR1 is SGHVS, CDR2 FNYEAQ. This CDR3 has 13 residues. Trimming left V 2 bases short and J 9 bases short, with 11 bases between. CDR3 sequence (DNA): TGTGCCAGCAGCTTACCAGGGGATGGTGAGCAGTTCTTC. Translated: CASSLPGDGEQFF.

The chain carries TRBV9 and TRBJ2-3, with 14 bases identical to TRBD2. Germline values: CDR1 SGDLS, CDR2 YYNGEE. Trimming took 4 bases from V and 5 from J; bases not matched to a gene: 6. The CDR3 consists of 16 residues. DNA for the CDR3: TGTGCCAGCAGCATGGGACTAGCGGGAGTGGGAGATACGCAGTATTTT. It translates to CASSMGLAGVGDTQYF.

The chain has TRBV18 and TRBJ1-2; the match to TRBD1 covers 9 bases. This CDR3 is built from 19 residues. Germline V gives CDR1 KGHSH, CDR2 LQKENI. V was clipped by 2 bases and J by 4 bases; unmatched bases: 17. In nucleotides, the CDR3 is TGTGCCAGCTCACCAGGAATGGGACAGGGTGGGGTTCTGGCCTATGGCTACACCTTC. It codes for CASSPGMGQGGVLAYGYTF.

The V gene is TRBV5-4, the J gene TRBJ2-5; 9 positions match TRBD1. Looked up from germline, CDR1 is SGHNT and CDR2 is YYREEE (reference sequence). This CDR3 comprises 15 residues. Trimming cost V 3 bases and J 5 bases; bases outside gene matches: 8. Here the CDR3 reads CASSSRDRAGETQYF. The CDR3 DNA follows: TGTGCCAGCAGCTCCCGGGACAGGGCTGGGGAGACCCAGTACTTC.

This chain uses TRBV27 with TRBJ2-1; 7 bases fit TRBD2. V shed 0 bases and J 0 bases; nucleotides not matched to a gene: 5. The CDR3 contains 17 residues. CDR1 is MNHEY and CDR2 is SMNVEV in the germline V gene (reference sequence). The CDR3 loop reads CASSLSYPSGSYNEQFF. The CDR3 coding sequence is TGTGCCAGCAGTTTATCGTATCCTAGCGGCTCCTACAATGAGCAGTTCTTC.

The chain employs TRBV6-5 and TRBJ1-1; a possible D gene is TRBD1 (6 bases). This CDR3 is 13 amino acids long. The V gene's germline CDR1 is MNHEY and CDR2 SVGAGI. V lost 2 bases, J lost 7 bases, and 11 bases lay in between. CDR3 bases: TGTGCCAGCAGTTACCACCCGACAGGTGAAGCTTTCTTT. It encodes CASSYHPTGEAFF.

The chain links TRBV7-9 to TRBJ2-5; D is possibly TRBD1 (5 bases). The end of the DNA fits TRBJ2-7 better, so the J call may be wrong. Germline CDR1 is SEHNR and CDR2 is FQNEAQ (reference sequence). This CDR3 spans 14 amino acids. CDR3 bases: TGTGCCAGCAGCTCAGAGACAGAGTCCTACGAGCAGTACTTC. It yields the protein CASSSETESYEQYF.

This chain connects TRBV19 to TRBJ2-1; D may be TRBD1 (5 bases). The CDR3 sequence is 14 residues long. Trimming removed 5 bases from V and 0 bases from J, with 8 bases in between. From germline, CDR1 is LNHDA and CDR2 SQIVND (reference sequence). CDR3 bases: TGTGCCAGTAGTGTAGGGGCCTCCTACAATGAGCAGTTCTTC. Amino acids: CASSVGASYNEQFF.

The chain combines TRBV28 with TRBJ1-1, with TRBD1 identical over 7 bases. The CDR3 loop spans 16 amino acids. Per the germline V gene, CDR1 is MDHEN and CDR2 is SYDVKM. V lost 0 bases, J lost 5 bases, and 9 bases stayed unmatched. Here the CDR3 DNA reads TGTGCCAGCAGTTTATGGGGCGACAGGGATGGAACTGAAGCTTTCTTT. This gives the protein CASSLWGDRDGTEAFF.

The chain couples TRBV5-6 to TRBJ1-5, with TRBD1 identical over 8 bases. Germline V CDR1 and CDR2: SGHDT, YYEEEE. With 4 bases clipped from V and 6 bases from J, the junction kept 3 bases outside the gene matches. This CDR3 comprises 13 residues. CDR3 sequence: CASSIDRGQPQHF. The CDR3 DNA follows: TGTGCCAGCAGCATAGACAGGGGTCAGCCCCAGCATTTT.

This clone was observed a few times. This chain joins TRBV28 and TRBJ1-5; D not resolved. The V and J ends lost 2 bases and 6 bases respectively, with 8 bases between them. Germline V gene sequence: CDR1 MDHEN, CDR2 SYDVKM. This CDR3 contains 13 residues. CDR3 residues: CASSLGSPQPQHF. In nucleotides, the CDR3 is TGTGCCAGCAGTTTAGGCTCCCCTCAGCCCCAGCATTTT.

The genes are TRBV28 and TRBJ1-2; TRBD1 agrees at 12 bases. The CDR3 is made up of 17 amino acids. The ends lost 5 bases at V and 4 bases at J; junction bases unmatched: 11. The germline CDR1 and CDR2 sequences are MDHEN and SYDVKM. The CDR3 spells CASSDPGQGARSYGYTF. The CDR3 DNA follows: TGTGCCAGCAGTGATCCGGGACAGGGGGCTCGCTCCTATGGCTACACCTTC.